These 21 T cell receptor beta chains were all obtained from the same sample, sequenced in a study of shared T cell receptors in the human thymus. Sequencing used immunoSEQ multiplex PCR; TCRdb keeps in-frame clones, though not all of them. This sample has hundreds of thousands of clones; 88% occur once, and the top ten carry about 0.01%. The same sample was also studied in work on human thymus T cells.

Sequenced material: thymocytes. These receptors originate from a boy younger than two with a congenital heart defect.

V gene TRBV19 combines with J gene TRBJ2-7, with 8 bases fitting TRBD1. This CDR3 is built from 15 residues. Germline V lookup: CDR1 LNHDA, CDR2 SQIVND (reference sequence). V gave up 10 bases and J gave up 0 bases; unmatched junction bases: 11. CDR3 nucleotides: TGTGCCACGTGCTGCTCCGGGACAGGCTCCTACGAGCAGTACTTC. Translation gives CATCCSGTGSYEQYF.

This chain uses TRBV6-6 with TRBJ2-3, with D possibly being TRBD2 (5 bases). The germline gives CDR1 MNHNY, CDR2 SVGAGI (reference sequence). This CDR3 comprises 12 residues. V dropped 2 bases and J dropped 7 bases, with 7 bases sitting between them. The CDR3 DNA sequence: TGTGCCAGCAGTTACGGAGGAAATACGCAGTATTTT. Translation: CASSYGGNTQYF.

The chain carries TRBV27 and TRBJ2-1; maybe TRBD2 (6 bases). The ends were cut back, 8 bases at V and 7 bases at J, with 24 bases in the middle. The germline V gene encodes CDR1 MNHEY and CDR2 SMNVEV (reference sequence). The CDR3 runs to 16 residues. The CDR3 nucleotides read TGTGCCAGCGGCCCATTGGGGGGACGAAGCGGGAATGAGCAGTTCTTC. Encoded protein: CASGPLGGRSGNEQFF.

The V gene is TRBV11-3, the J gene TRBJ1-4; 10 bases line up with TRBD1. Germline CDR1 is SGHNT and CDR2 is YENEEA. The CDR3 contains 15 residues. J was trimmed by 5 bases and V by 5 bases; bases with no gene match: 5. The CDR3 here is CASSQGTGENEKLFF. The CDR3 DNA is TGTGCCAGCAGCCAAGGGACAGGGGAAAATGAAAAACTGTTTTTT.

In DNA form, the CDR3 reads TGCGCCAGCAGCTTGGATACGGGAGGACACCAAGAGACCCAGTACTTC. The encoded protein is CASSLDTGGHQETQYF. The V and J genes are TRBV5-1 and TRBJ2-5, with TRBD2 matching 7 bases. V was clipped by 0 bases and J by 0 bases; unmatched bases: 5. This CDR3 is 16 amino acids long. Looked up from germline, CDR1 is SGHRS and CDR2 is YFSETQ.

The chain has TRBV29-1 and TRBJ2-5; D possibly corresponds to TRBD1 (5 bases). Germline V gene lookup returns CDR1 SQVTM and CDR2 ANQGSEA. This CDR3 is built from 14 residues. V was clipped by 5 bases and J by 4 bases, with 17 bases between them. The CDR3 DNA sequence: TGCAGCGTTACTCTGGGGCAGGGCGGAGAGACCCAGTACTTC. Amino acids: CSVTLGQGGETQYF.

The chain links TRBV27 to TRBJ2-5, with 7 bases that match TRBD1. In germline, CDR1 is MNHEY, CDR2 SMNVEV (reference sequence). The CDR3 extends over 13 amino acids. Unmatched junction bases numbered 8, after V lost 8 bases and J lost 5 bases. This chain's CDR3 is CASSGQLGETQYF. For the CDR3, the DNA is TGTGCCAGCTCGGGACAGCTCGGGGAGACCCAGTACTTC.

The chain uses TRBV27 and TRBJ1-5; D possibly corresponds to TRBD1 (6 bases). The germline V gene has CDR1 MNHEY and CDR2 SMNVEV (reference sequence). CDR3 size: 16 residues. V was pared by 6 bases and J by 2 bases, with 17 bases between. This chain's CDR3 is CASSLMGARGNQPQHF. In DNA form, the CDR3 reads TGTGCCAGCAGCCTCATGGGGGCTAGGGGCAATCAGCCCCAGCATTTT.

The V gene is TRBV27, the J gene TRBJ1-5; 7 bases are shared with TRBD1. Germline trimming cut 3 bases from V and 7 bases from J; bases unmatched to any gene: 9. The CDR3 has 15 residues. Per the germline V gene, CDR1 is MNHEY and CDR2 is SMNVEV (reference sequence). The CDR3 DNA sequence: TGTGCCAGCAGTTTGATAGCAGGGGGGCCACAGCCCCAGCATTTT. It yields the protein CASSLIAGGPQPQHF.

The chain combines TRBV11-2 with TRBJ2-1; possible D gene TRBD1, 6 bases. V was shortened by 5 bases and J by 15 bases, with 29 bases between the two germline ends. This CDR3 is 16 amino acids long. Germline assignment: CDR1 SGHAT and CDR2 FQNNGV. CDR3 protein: CASSPERSYRVLTLFF. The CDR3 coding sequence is TGTGCCAGCAGCCCCGAGAGAAGCTACAGGGTACTAACTCTGTTCTTC. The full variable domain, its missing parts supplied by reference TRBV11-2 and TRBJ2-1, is EAGVAQSPRYKIIEKRQSVAFWCNPISGHATLYWYQQILGQGPKLLIQFQNNGVVDDSQLPKDRFSAERLKGVDSTLKIQPAKLEDSAVYLCASSPERSYRVLTLFFGPGTRLTVL.

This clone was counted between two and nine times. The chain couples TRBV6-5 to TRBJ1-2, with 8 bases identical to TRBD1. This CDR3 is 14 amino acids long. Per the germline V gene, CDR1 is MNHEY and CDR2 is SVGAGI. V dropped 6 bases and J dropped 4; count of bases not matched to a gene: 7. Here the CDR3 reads CASRPDRGGYGYTF. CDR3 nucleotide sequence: TGTGCCAGCAGACCCGACAGGGGTGGCTATGGCTACACCTTC.

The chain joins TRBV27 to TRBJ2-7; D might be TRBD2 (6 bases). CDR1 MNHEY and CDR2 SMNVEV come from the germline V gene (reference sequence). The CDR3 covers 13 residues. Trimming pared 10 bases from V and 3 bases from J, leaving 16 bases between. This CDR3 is CAKNLLAHYEQYF. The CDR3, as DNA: TGTGCCAAAAACCTCCTAGCGCACTACGAGCAGTACTTC.

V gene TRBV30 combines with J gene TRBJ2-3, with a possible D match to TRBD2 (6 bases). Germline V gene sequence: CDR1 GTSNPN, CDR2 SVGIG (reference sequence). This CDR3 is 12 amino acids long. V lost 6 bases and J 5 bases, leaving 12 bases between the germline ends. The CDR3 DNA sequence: TGTGCCTGTTTATGGGGAGGAGATACGCAGTATTTT. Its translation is CACLWGGDTQYF.

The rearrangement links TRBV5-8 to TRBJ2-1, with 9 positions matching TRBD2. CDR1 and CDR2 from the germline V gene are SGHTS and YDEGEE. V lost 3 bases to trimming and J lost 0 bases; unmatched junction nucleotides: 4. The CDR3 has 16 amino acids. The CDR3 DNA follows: TGTGCCAGCAGCTCCGTAGCGGGAGTCTCCTACAATGAGCAGTTCTTC. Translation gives CASSSVAGVSYNEQFF.

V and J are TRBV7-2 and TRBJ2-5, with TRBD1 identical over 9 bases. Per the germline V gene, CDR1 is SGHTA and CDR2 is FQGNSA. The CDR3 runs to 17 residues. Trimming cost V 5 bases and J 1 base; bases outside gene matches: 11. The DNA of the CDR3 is TGTGCCAGCAGCGTCGACAGGGGGGATTTCTTCCAAGAGACCCAGTACTTC. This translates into CASSVDRGDFFQETQYF. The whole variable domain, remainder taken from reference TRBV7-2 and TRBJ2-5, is GAGVSQSPSNKVTEKGKDVELRCDPISGHTALYWYRQSLGQGLEFLIYFQGNSAPDKSGLPSDRFSAERTGGSVSTLTIQRTQQEDSAVYLCASSVDRGDFFQETQYFGPGTRLLVL.

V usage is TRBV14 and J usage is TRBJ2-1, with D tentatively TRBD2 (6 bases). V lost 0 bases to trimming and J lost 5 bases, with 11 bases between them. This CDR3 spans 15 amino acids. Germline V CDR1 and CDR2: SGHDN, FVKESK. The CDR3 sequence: CASSQDGRGDNEQFF. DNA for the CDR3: TGTGCCAGCAGCCAAGATGGGCGGGGTGACAATGAGCAGTTCTTC.

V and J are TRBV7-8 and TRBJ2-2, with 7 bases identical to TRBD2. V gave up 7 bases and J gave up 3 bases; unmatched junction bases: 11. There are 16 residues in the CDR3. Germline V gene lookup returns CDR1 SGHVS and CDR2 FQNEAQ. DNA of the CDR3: TGTGCCAGCAATCTGCGGGCGGGGAGGGACACCGGGGAGCTGTTTTTT. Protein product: CASNLRAGRDTGELFF.

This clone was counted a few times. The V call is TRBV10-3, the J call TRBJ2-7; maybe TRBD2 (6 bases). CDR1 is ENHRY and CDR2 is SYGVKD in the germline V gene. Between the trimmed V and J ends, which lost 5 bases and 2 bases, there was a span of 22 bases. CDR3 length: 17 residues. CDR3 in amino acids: CAISLTPGGTGTYEQYF. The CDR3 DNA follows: TGTGCCATCAGTCTCACCCCCGGAGGGACTGGGACCTACGAGCAGTACTTC.

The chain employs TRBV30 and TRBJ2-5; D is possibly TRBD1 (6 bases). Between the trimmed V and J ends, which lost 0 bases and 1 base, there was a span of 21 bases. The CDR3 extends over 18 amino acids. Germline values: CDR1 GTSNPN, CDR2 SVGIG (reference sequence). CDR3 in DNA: TGTGCCTGGAGTGTACTCCGCCAAAACAGGGTAGTCCAAGAGACCCAGTACTTC. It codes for CAWSVLRQNRVVQETQYF.

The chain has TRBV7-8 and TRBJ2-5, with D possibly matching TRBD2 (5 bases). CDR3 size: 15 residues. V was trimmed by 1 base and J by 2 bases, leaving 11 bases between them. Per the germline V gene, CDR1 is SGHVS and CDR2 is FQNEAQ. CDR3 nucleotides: TGTGCCAGCAGCTTAGGGAGCCGACTACAAGAGACCCAGTACTTC. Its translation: CASSLGSRLQETQYF. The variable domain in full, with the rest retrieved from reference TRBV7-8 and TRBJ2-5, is GAGVSQSPRYKVAKRGQDVALRCDPISGHVSLFWYQQALGQGPEFLTYFQNEAQLDKSGLPSDRFFAERPEGSVSTLKIQRTQQEDSAVYLCASSLGSRLQETQYFGPGTRLLVL.

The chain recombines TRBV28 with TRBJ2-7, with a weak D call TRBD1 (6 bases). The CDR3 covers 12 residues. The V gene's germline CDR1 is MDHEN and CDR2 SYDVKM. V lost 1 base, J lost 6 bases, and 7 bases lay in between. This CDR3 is CASSLSTGEQYF. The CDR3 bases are TGTGCCAGCAGTTTATCGACAGGCGAGCAGTACTTC.